The 10 T cell receptor beta chains below were found in one sample sequenced in a study of CD8 T cells in ankylosing spondylitis. TCRdb reprocessed the 5' RACE reads via MiXCR and lists one record per CDR3 protein. This sample has about 90,000 distinct CDR3 sequences; around 26% occur once, and the top ten carry less than 60%. Sequencing was done on a sample of blood, either unsorted or a sorted T cell fraction (not recorded which). These receptors all come from a male donor with ankylosing spondylitis or in good health (not recorded which).

The J gene is TRBJ2-7, the V gene TRBV11-2; tentative D call: TRBD1 (6 bases). Trimming removed 0 bases at V and 6 bases at J, with 15 bases between. The CDR3 is 15 residues long. Germline V gene data show CDR1 as SGHAT and CDR2 as FQNNGV. CDR3 amino acids: CASSLERTVELEQYF. CDR3 sequence (DNA): TGTGCCAGCAGCTTAGAGCGGACAGTGGAACTCGAGCAGTACTTC.

This clonotype was seen a single time. The chain is built from TRBV28 and TRBJ1-4, with D hard to call. V lost 8 bases and J 7 bases, leaving 11 bases between the germline ends. The CDR3 runs 12 residues. Germline CDR1 and CDR2: MDHEN and SYDVKM. The CDR3 loop is CASGKAVEKLFF. CDR3 nucleotides: TGTGCCAGCGGAAAGGCAGTTGAAAAACTGTTTTTT. Combining the CDR3 with reference TRBV28 and TRBJ1-4 gives the whole variable domain DVKVTQSSRYLVKRTGEKVFLECVQDMDHENMFWYRQDPGLGLRLIYFSYDVKMKEKGDIPEGYSVSREKKERFSLILESASTNQTSMYLCASGKAVEKLFFGSGTQLSVL.

The V gene is TRBV12-3 or TRBV12-4, the J gene TRBJ2-1; D possibly matches TRBD1 or TRBD2 (6 bases each). V was cut by 4 bases and J by 6 bases, with 19 bases left in between. This CDR3 region has 16 residues. In DNA, the CDR3 is TGTGCCAGCAGTTCATCTTCCGGGGGCTCTACCAATGAGCAGTTCTTC. It is translated as CASSSSSGGSTNEQFF.

There are a few counts of this clonotype. The genes are TRBV29-1 and TRBJ2-1; D ambiguous. Germline V gives CDR1 SQVTM, CDR2 ANQGSEA. V shed 2 bases and J shed 5 bases, with 10 bases lying between them. The CDR3 has 13 residues. CDR3 sequence (DNA): TGCAGCGTTGAACGAACAAACAACAATGAGCAGTTCTTC. It is translated as CSVERTNNNEQFF.

The chain recombines TRBV3-1 with TRBJ2-1; D perhaps matches TRBD2 (5 bases). Germline V gene sequence: CDR1 LGHDT, CDR2 YNNKEL (reference sequence). Trimming removed 1 base at V and 10 bases at J, with 11 bases between. The CDR3 is made up of 13 amino acids. The CDR3 DNA is TGTGCCAGCAGCCAAGTTGCCCGAGGGGAGCAGTTCTTC. Its protein product is CASSQVARGEQFF.

CDR3: CASSSEQGIQPQHF. The CDR3, as DNA: TGTGCCAGCAGCTCAGAACAGGGGATCCAGCCCCAGCATTTT. The chain couples TRBV7-2 to TRBJ1-5; 7 nucleotides align to TRBD1. The CDR3 extends over 14 amino acids. V was clipped by 4 bases and J by 7 bases; unmatched bases: 7. CDR1 is SGHTA, CDR2 FQGNSA, per germline.

The genes are TRBV6-1 and TRBJ2-3; D is ambiguous. The length of the CDR3 is 13 residues. The germline gives CDR1 MNHNS, CDR2 SASEGT. V was trimmed by 2 bases and J by 4 bases, leaving 7 bases between them. The CDR3 DNA follows: TGTGCCAGCAGTGAACGACCTCCAGATACGCAGTATTTT. Its protein is CASSERPPDTQYF.

This chain connects TRBV7-9 to TRBJ2-1, with 10 bases aligning to TRBD2. V gave up 3 bases and J gave up 8 bases; unmatched junction bases: 13. This CDR3 is built from 17 residues. The germline V gene has CDR1 SEHNR and CDR2 FQNEAQ (reference sequence). The CDR3 here is CASSFPRSGRGADEQFF. The CDR3 DNA reads TGTGCCAGCAGCTTTCCAAGAAGCGGGAGGGGCGCCGATGAGCAGTTCTTC.

The V call is TRBV5-1, the J call TRBJ2-7; 10 nucleotides agree with TRBD2. Per the germline V gene, CDR1 is SGHRS and CDR2 is YFSETQ. The CDR3 runs to 15 residues. The V gene end was trimmed by 0 bases and the J gene end by 7 bases; junction bases not matched to a gene: 7. CDR3 protein: CASSLVSSGSEEQYF. The CDR3 coding sequence is TGCGCCAGCAGCTTGGTTTCTAGCGGGAGTGAAGAGCAGTACTTC.

There are a few counts of this clonotype. This chain links TRBV20-1 with TRBJ2-5; 14 bases line up with TRBD2. The V gene's germline CDR1 is DFQATT and CDR2 SNEGSKA (reference sequence). The junction had 5 bases not matched to a gene; V was cut back by 0 bases and J by 5 bases. This CDR3 is built from 16 residues. This CDR3 reads CSARDLTSGRAETQYF. CDR3 bases: TGCAGTGCTAGAGATCTGACTAGCGGGAGGGCGGAGACCCAGTACTTC.